Listed below are T cell receptor beta chains from one sample, sequenced in a study of blood T cell repertoires in COVID-19. The protocol was immunoSEQ multiplex PCR, while the TCRdb copy is restricted to in-frame clones and leaves out a portion. The data hold 230,000 or so clones, with around 80% observed a single time. The sample was peripheral blood. All receptors derive from a man aged 35 to 55 who had recovered from COVID-19. The CDR3 runs from the conserved cysteine through the conserved F or W. D genes are given only for firm matches.

J | D | V | DNA | CDR3
TRBJ2-5 | TRBD2 | TRBV5-1 | TGCGCCAGCAGCGGATCGACTAGCGCGGAGACCCAGTACTTC | CASSGSTSAETQYF
TRBJ1-5 | NA | TRBV5-6 | TGTGCCAGCAGCTTGGGGGGGCTACGGAATCAGCCCCAGCATTTT | CASSLGGLRNQPQHF
TRBJ1-2 | NA | TRBV6-2/TRBV6-3 | TGTGCCAGCAGTCCATCTGAACTAAGGACAGCGAGCAACTATGGCTACACCTTC | CASSPSELRTASNYGYTF
TRBJ1-6 | NA | TRBV6-5 | TGTGCCAGCAGTTACCGCTCCTATAATTCACCCCTCCACTTT | CASSYRSYNSPLHF
TRBJ1-2 | TRBD1 | TRBV25-1 | TGTGCCAGCACCAAAATTACAGGGGATGGCTACACCTTC | CASTKITGDGYTF
TRBJ2-5 | NA | TRBV5-1 | TGCGCCAGCAGGCCCTCCGCGACAGGACAAGAGACCCAGTACTTC | CASRPSATGQETQYF
TRBJ2-6 | TRBD2 | TRBV7-2 | TGTGCCAGCAGCCCGGGACTAGCGGGAGATGGGGCCAACGTCCTGACTTTC | CASSPGLAGDGANVLTF
TRBJ1-5 | NA | TRBV19 | TGTGCCAGTAGTCTGCGGACATCCCATAGCAATCAGCCCCAGCATTTT | CASSLRTSHSNQPQHF
TRBJ1-1 | NA | TRBV15 | TGTGCCACCAGCCCCCGCTATAGGAACACTGAAGCTTTCTTT | CATSPRYRNTEAFF
TRBJ2-3 | TRBD1 | TRBV5-4 | TGTGCCAGCAGCTTCCTCCGGGACAGATACACAGATACGCAGTATTTT | CASSFLRDRYTDTQYF
TRBJ2-3 | NA | TRBV19 | TGTGCCAGTAGTACCACAGGGACAGATACGCAGTATTTT | CASSTTGTDTQYF
TRBJ2-5 | TRBD1 | TRBV7-6 | TGTGCCAGCAGCTTAGGCAGGGGGCGTACGGAGACCCAGTACTTC | CASSLGRGRTETQYF
TRBJ1-2 | NA | TRBV5-6 | TGTGCCAGCAACCCCGCCGGTTGGAGCTCGGGCTACACCTTC | CASNPAGWSSGYTF
TRBJ2-7 | TRBD1 | TRBV20-1 | TGCAGTGCTAGAGATCGGACAGGCTTGTACTTC | CSARDRTGLYF
TRBJ1-5 | NA | TRBV27 | TGTGCCAGCAGCCTCGGGTTGGGTCAGCCCCAGCATTTT | CASSLGLGQPQHF
TRBJ2-3 | TRBD1 | TRBV4-3 | TGCGCCAGCAGCCGCAGGGGGCTTGGCACAGATACGCAGTATTTT | CASSRRGLGTDTQYF
TRBJ2-4 | TRBD2 | TRBV6-2/TRBV6-3 | TGTGCCAGCAGTTACAAGGGACTAGCGGGAGGGTTCGCCAAAAACATTCAGTACTTC | CASSYKGLAGGFAKNIQYF